Given below is one T cell receptor (beta chain) in context. The libraries were made with immunoSEQ v3.0 at survey level. Sequenced by immunoSEQ multiplex PCR; TCRdb stores in-frame clones only, minus some. The profile shows approximately 17,000 clones, about 84% of them singletons. This entry is derived from a study of long-term antiretroviral therapy in people with HIV. The V and J ends lost 8 bases and 3 bases, in that order; junction bases with no gene match: 7. The CDR3 runs to 17 residues. Germline V gene sequence: CDR1 MNHEY, CDR2 SMNVEV (reference sequence). Before they underwent DNA extraction, samples held about 1-11 million cryopreserved PBMC.

The specimen comprised unsorted PBMCs, sampled roughly 1.3 years before starting antiretroviral therapy. The chain links TRBV27 to TRBJ2-1; TRBD2 agrees at 16 bases. The TCR originated in a man between 25 and 39 years old with HIV. The CDR3 DNA sequence: TGTGCCAGCGGCCCGGGACTAGCGGGAGGGATCTACAATGAGCAGTTCTTC. It encodes CASGPGLAGGIYNEQFF.